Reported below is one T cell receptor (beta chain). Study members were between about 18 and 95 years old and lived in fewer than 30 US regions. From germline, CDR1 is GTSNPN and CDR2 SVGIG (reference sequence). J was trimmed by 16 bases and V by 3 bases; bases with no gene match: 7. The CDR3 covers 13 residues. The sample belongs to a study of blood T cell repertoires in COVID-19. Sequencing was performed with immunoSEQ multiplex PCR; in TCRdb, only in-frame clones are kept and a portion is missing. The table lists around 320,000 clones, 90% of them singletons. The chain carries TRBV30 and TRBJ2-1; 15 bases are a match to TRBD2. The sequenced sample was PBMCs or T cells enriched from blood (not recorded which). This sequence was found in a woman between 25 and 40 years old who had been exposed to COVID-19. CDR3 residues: CAWRGLAGGRVFF. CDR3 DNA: TGTGCCTGGAGGGGACTAGCGGGGGGCCGAGTCTTCTTC.